The 15 T cell receptor beta chains below all came from one sample that was sequenced in a study of blood T cell repertoires in COVID-19 (dated by TCRdb to the early 2020s). Receptors were amplified or captured by the immunoSEQ multiplex PCR assay. In TCRdb, the immuneACCESS table is reduced to in-frame sequences with V and J assigned. These tables do not hold every clone; where another copy was compared, an unresolved V gene accounts for under half, and the others remain unexplained. This sample has about 240,000 clones in its table, and around 90% of those were observed once. The ten largest make up 0.83% of the sample. Sequencing used peripheral blood. These receptors originate from a man aged 30 to 45 with COVID-19, enrolled during active disease.

Here the CDR3 DNA reads TGCGCCCGATCGGACCTAGCGAGCTCTGGAAACACCATATATTTT. Translation gives CARSDLASSGNTIYF. The V call is TRBV23-1, the J call TRBJ1-3; D not certain. TRBV23-1 is designated an ORF whose function remains uncertain. The CDR3 is made up of 15 amino acids. Deletions cut 11 bases from V and 0 bases from J, with 17 bases between.

The rearrangement uses TRBV2 and TRBJ1-2; D call uncertain. V lost 6 bases and J lost 2, with 10 bases in between. Germline CDR1 SNHLY, CDR2 FYNNEI. CDR3 length equals 13 residues. The DNA of the CDR3 is TGTGCCAGCAGCAATACAGAGAACTATGGCTACACCTTC. Translating gives CASSNTENYGYTF.

This sequence joins TRBV4-2 and TRBJ1-5, with 7 nucleotides matching TRBD1. J was trimmed by 7 bases and V by 0 bases; bases with no gene match: 3. The germline V gene has CDR1 LGHNA and CDR2 YNFKEQ. The CDR3 is made up of 14 amino acids. The CDR3, as DNA: TGTGCCAGCAGCCAAGACAGGGGGGCCCAGCCCCAGCATTTT. Protein product: CASSQDRGAQPQHF.

V and J are TRBV13 and TRBJ2-2; 7 positions match TRBD2. The V gene's germline CDR1 is PRHDT and CDR2 FYEKMQ (reference sequence). The CDR3 extends over 16 amino acids. With 5 bases clipped from V and 7 bases from J, the junction kept 13 bases outside the gene matches. The CDR3: CASSKTGLVHGGELFF. The CDR3 DNA reads TGTGCCAGCAGCAAAACCGGACTAGTTCATGGCGGGGAGCTGTTTTTT.

This chain links TRBV19 with TRBJ1-1; D not certain. With 8 bases removed from V and 4 bases from J, the gap between germline ends came to 11 bases. Germline CDR1 is LNHDA and CDR2 is SQIVND (reference sequence). This CDR3 comprises 12 residues. Written as DNA, the CDR3 is TGTGCCAGTCCTGACGGGATCACTGAAGCTTTCTTT. Translating gives CASPDGITEAFF.

The J gene is TRBJ2-3, the V gene TRBV5-1; 9 bases line up with TRBD2. This CDR3 contains 16 residues. Trimming at V came to 0 bases and at J to 2 bases, leaving 4 bases not matched to a gene. CDR1 SGHRS and CDR2 YFSETQ come from the germline V gene. DNA for the CDR3: TGCGCCAGCAGCTTGGGAGCGGGGGGATACACAGATACGCAGTATTTT. Protein product: CASSLGAGGYTDTQYF. Full variable domain (outside the CDR3, taken from reference TRBV5-1 and TRBJ2-3): KAGVTQTPRYLIKTRGQQVTLSCSPISGHRSVSWYQQTPGQGLQFLFEYFSETQRNKGNFPGRFSGRQFSNSRSEMNVSTLELGDSALYLCASSLGAGGYTDTQYFGPGTRLTVL.

The chain uses TRBV18 and TRBJ2-1; D is perhaps TRBD1 (5 bases). There are 13 residues in the CDR3. Trimming took 3 bases from V and 8 from J, leaving 11 bases between them. Germline V gene data show CDR1 as KGHSH and CDR2 as LQKENI. The CDR3 spells CASSPRVSDEQFF. Here the CDR3 DNA reads TGTGCCAGCTCACCCAGGGTCTCTGATGAGCAGTTCTTC.

The V gene is TRBV5-1, the J gene TRBJ2-1; 7 bases fit TRBD2. CDR1 and CDR2 from the germline V gene are SGHRS and YFSETQ. This CDR3 is built from 16 residues. V shed 7 bases and J 4 bases; nucleotides not matched to a gene: 14. As DNA, the CDR3 is TGCGCCAGCGATTGGGGGGGGACCAACCCATACAATGAGCAGTTCTTC. It is translated as CASDWGGTNPYNEQFF. The whole variable domain, remainder taken from reference TRBV5-1 and TRBJ2-1, is KAGVTQTPRYLIKTRGQQVTLSCSPISGHRSVSWYQQTPGQGLQFLFEYFSETQRNKGNFPGRFSGRQFSNSRSEMNVSTLELGDSALYLCASDWGGTNPYNEQFFGPGTRLTVL.

V gene TRBV4-1 combines with J gene TRBJ1-5; D is undetermined. CDR1 and CDR2 from the germline V gene are MGHRA and YSYEKL. The CDR3 sequence is 15 residues long. The V end was cut by 0 bases, the J end by 9 bases, with 15 bases between. The CDR3 is CASSQDAGYVGPQHF. CDR3 DNA sequence: TGCGCCAGCAGCCAAGACGCGGGTTATGTAGGGCCCCAGCATTTT.

V is TRBV2 and J is TRBJ1-6, with D maybe TRBD1 (6 bases). CDR3 length equals 15 residues. Looked up from germline, CDR1 is SNHLY and CDR2 is FYNNEI. V lost 3 bases, J lost 6 bases, and 12 bases lay in between. The CDR3 loop is CASSDQGGGNSPLHF. In nucleotides, the CDR3 is TGTGCCAGCAGTGATCAAGGGGGGGGTAATTCACCCCTCCACTTT.

This clone was seen just once. The chain recombines TRBV19 with TRBJ2-7; weak D call: TRBD2 (5 bases). V was shortened by 3 bases and J by 0 bases, with 9 bases between the two germline ends. Per the germline V gene, CDR1 is LNHDA and CDR2 is SQIVND (reference sequence). This CDR3 region has 14 residues. CDR3 nucleotide sequence: TGTGCCAGTAGTATGGAGGTGGTCTCCTACGAGCAGTACTTC. It translates to CASSMEVVSYEQYF.

This clone is a singleton in its sample. This chain joins TRBV25-1 and TRBJ1-2; TRBD1 aligns across 7 bases. Per germline, CDR1 MGHDK and CDR2 SYGVNS. With 2 bases clipped from V and 2 bases from J, the junction kept 5 bases outside the gene matches. This CDR3 comprises 15 residues. CDR3 in amino acids: CASSEGGTENYGYTF. The CDR3 nucleotides are TGTGCCAGCAGTGAAGGGGGGACAGAAAACTATGGCTACACCTTC.

The sample holds one count of this clone. The chain links TRBV30 to TRBJ1-5; 7 nucleotides align to TRBD1. V lost 2 bases to trimming and J lost 4 bases; unmatched junction nucleotides: 5. This CDR3 region has 14 residues. Looked up from germline, CDR1 is GTSNPN and CDR2 is SVGIG (reference sequence). CDR3 DNA: TGTGCCTGGAGTCGCGGGACAGAAAATCAGCCCCAGCATTTT. This encodes CAWSRGTENQPQHF. Drawing the rest from reference TRBV30 and TRBJ1-5, the complete variable domain is SQTIHQWPATLVQPVGSPLSLECTVEGTSNPNLYWYRQAAGRGLQLLFYSVGIGQISSEVPQNLSASRPQDRQFILSSKKLLLSDSGFYLCAWSRGTENQPQHFGDGTRLSIL.

On this clone: This sample includes further DNA sequences coding for the same CDR3. The chain recombines TRBV30 with TRBJ2-2, with 7 bases fitting TRBD1. V lost 1 base to trimming and J lost 5 bases; unmatched junction nucleotides: 1. The CDR3 is made up of 13 amino acids. Per the germline V gene, CDR1 is GTSNPN and CDR2 is SVGIG (reference sequence). The CDR3 sequence is CAWSGQGTGELFF. CDR3 DNA: TGTGCCTGGAGTGGACAGGGAACCGGGGAGCTGTTTTTT. Combining the CDR3 with reference TRBV30 and TRBJ2-2 gives the whole variable domain SQTIHQWPATLVQPVGSPLSLECTVEGTSNPNLYWYRQAAGRGLQLLFYSVGIGQISSEVPQNLSASRPQDRQFILSSKKLLLSDSGFYLCAWSGQGTGELFFGEGSRLTVL.

The rearrangement links TRBV3-1 (or the pseudogene TRBV3-2) to TRBJ2-1; TRBD1 agrees at 7 bases. V trimming: 4 bases; J trimming: 10 bases; junction bases outside the gene matches: 10. CDR1 LGHDT and CDR2 YNNKEL come from the germline V gene (reference sequence). CDR3 length equals 14 residues. The CDR3 DNA reads TGTGCCAGCAGCCTCCGTGACAGGGCGCGGGAGCAGTTCTTC. Protein: CASSLRDRAREQFF.